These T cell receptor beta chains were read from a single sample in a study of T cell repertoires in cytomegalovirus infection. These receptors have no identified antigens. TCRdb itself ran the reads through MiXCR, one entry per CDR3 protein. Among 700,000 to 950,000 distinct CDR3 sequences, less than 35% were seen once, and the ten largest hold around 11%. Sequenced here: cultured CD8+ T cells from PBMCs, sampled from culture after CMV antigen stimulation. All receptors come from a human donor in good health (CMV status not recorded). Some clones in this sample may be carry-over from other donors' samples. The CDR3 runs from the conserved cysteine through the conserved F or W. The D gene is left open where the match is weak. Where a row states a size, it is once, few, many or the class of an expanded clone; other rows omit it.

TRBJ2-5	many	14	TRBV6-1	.	CASTPGRDQETQYF	TGTGCCAGCACCCCGGGACGGGACCAAGAGACCCAGTACTTC
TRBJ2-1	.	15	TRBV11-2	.	CASSLGTTAYNEQFF	TGTGCCAGCAGCTTAGGGACCACCGCTTACAATGAGCAGTTCTTC
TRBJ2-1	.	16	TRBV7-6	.	CASSFGARTIYNEQFF	TGTGCCAGCAGCTTCGGTGCCCGGACTATCTACAATGAGCAGTTCTTC
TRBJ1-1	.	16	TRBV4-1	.	CASSQETTGQNTEAFF	TGCGCCAGCAGCCAAGAAACGACAGGCCAGAACACTGAAGCTTTCTTT
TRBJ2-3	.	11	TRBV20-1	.	CSAPGEDTQYF	TGCAGTGCCCCGGGGGAAGATACGCAGTATTTT
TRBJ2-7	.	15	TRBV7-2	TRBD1	CASSWTGGRAYEQYF	TGTGCCAGCAGCTGGACAGGGGGCAGAGCCTACGAGCAGTACTTC
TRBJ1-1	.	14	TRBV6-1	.	CASSVRGPATEAFF	TGTGCCAGCAGTGTTCGCGGACCAGCTACTGAAGCTTTCTTT
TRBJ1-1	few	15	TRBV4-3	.	CASSQETGLGTEAFF	TGCGCCAGCAGCCAAGAGACGGGGTTGGGCACTGAAGCTTTCTTT
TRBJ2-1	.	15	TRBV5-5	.	CASSRSRSSYNEQFF	TGTGCCAGCAGCCGCAGCCGGAGCTCCTACAATGAGCAGTTCTTC
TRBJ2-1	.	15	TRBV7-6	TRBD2	CASRSGLAALNEQFF	TGTGCCAGCAGGTCGGGACTAGCGGCCCTCAATGAGCAGTTCTTC
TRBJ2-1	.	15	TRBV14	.	CASSQDWASVWEQFF	TGTGCCAGCAGCCAAGACTGGGCTAGCGTTTGGGAGCAGTTCTTC
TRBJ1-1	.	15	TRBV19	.	CASSKDSPGVTEAFF	TGTGCCAGTAGCAAAGACAGCCCCGGGGTAACTGAAGCTTTCTTT
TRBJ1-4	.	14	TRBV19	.	CASSIFGGREKLFF	TGTGCCAGTAGTATATTCGGGGGTCGGGAAAAACTGTTTTTT
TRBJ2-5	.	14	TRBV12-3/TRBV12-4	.	CASSLTKREETQYF	TGTGCCAGCAGTTTGACCAAAAGGGAGGAGACCCAGTACTTC
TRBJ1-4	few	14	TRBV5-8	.	CASSLAGNDEKLFF	TGTGCCAGCAGCTTGGCTGGGAACGATGAAAAACTGTTTTTT
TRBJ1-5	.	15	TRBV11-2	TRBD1	CASSPTGAGNQPQHF	TGTGCCAGCAGCCCCACAGGGGCCGGCAATCAGCCCCAGCATTTT
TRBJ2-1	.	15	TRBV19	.	CASSRVAGSYNEQFF	TGTGCCAGTAGTAGAGTTGCGGGTTCCTACAATGAGCAGTTCTTC
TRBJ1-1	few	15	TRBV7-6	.	CASSLGQGGNAEAFF	TGTGCCAGCAGCTTAGGGCAGGGTGGGAACGCTGAAGCTTTCTTT
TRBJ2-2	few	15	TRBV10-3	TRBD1	CAISEGQERTGELFF	TGTGCCATCAGTGAGGGACAGGAGAGGACCGGGGAGCTGTTTTTT
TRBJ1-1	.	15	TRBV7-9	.	CASSLDGTVNTEAFF	TGTGCCAGCAGCTTAGACGGGACGGTCAACACTGAAGCTTTCTTT
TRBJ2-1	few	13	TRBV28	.	CASSLRRWDEQFF	TGTGCCAGCAGTTTAAGGCGTTGGGATGAGCAGTTCTTC
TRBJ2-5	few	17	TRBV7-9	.	CASSAGLIRRMEETQYF	TGTGCCAGCAGCGCGGGCCTAATACGGAGAATGGAAGAGACCCAGTACTTC
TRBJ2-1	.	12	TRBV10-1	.	CASSGLRDEQFF	TGCGCCAGCAGTGGGTTAAGGGATGAGCAGTTCTTC
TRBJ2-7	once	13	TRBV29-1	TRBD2	CSVDDGTSNEQYF	TGCAGCGTTGACGACGGGACTAGCAACGAGCAGTACTTC
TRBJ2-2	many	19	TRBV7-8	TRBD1	CASSLVGTASLSGTGELFF	TGTGCCAGCAGCTTAGTGGGGACAGCATCCCTTTCGGGCACCGGGGAGCTGTTTTTT
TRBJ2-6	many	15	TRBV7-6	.	CASSLGRNGANVLTF	TGTGCCAGCAGCTTAGGCCGGAATGGGGCCAACGTCCTGACTTTC
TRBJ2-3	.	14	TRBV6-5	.	CASSYSLRADTQYF	TGTGCCAGCAGTTACTCACTTCGGGCAGATACGCAGTATTTT
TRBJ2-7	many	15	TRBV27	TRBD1	CASSSTPDRVDEQYF	TGTGCCAGCAGTTCGACACCGGACAGGGTGGACGAGCAGTACTTC
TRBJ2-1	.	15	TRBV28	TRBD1	CAIRRPGQTINEQFF	TGTGCCATCCGCCGGCCGGGACAGACAATCAATGAGCAGTTCTTC
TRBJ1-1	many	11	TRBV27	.	CASRGGTEAFF	TGTGCCAGCAGAGGGGGGACTGAAGCTTTCTTT
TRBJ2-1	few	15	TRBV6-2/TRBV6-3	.	CASSYSSILSNEQFF	TGTGCCAGCAGTTACTCCTCCATCCTGAGCAATGAGCAGTTCTTC
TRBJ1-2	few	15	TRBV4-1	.	CASSPKSTENYGYTF	TGCGCCAGCAGCCCCAAGAGTACGGAGAACTATGGCTACACCTTC
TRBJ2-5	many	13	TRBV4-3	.	CASSWTHRETQYF	TGCGCCAGCAGCTGGACTCATCGCGAGACCCAGTACTTC
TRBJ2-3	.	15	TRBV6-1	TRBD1	CASSSSGGGPDTQYF	TGTGCCAGCAGTTCGTCAGGGGGCGGGCCAGATACGCAGTATTTT
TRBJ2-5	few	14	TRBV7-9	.	CASSSYRDTETQYF	TGTGCCAGCAGCTCCTACCGGGACACCGAGACCCAGTACTTC
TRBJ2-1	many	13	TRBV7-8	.	CASSPGHLNEQFF	TGTGCCAGCAGCCCCGGACACCTGAATGAGCAGTTCTTC
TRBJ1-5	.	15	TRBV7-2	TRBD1	CASSSQDRFNQPQHF	TGTGCCAGCAGCTCCCAGGACAGGTTCAATCAGCCCCAGCATTTT
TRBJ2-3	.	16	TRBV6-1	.	CASRLPGPDLGDTQYF	TGTGCCAGCAGATTACCGGGACCCGATTTAGGAGATACGCAGTATTTT
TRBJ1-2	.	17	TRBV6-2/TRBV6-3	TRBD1	CASSSGTEPVINYGYTF	TGTGCCAGCAGTTCCGGGACAGAACCCGTTATTAACTATGGCTACACCTTC
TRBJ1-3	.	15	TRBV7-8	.	CASTPTEATGNTIYF	TGTGCCAGCACCCCTACAGAAGCTACTGGAAACACCATATATTTT
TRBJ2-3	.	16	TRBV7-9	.	CASSLRPLGNADTQYF	TGTGCCAGCAGCCTACGCCCTTTAGGAAACGCAGATACGCAGTATTTT
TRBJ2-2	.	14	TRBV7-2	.	CASSPVASTGELFF	TGTGCCAGCAGCCCAGTAGCGAGCACCGGGGAGCTGTTTTTT
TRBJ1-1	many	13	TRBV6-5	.	CASSSTGITEAFF	TGTGCCAGCAGTTCTACAGGGATAACTGAAGCTTTCTTT
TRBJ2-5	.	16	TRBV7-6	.	CASSSLIWTVQETQYF	TGTGCCAGCAGCTCCCTTATCTGGACGGTCCAAGAGACCCAGTACTTC
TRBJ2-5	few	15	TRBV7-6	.	CASSLRQSTRETQYF	TGTGCCAGCAGCCTCCGACAGTCTACCAGGGAGACCCAGTACTTC
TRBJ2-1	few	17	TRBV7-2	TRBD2	CASSFPSGGVSYNEQFF	TGTGCCAGCAGCTTTCCTAGCGGGGGGGTATCATACAATGAGCAGTTCTTC
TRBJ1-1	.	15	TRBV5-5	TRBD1	CASSLQGEGVTEAFF	TGTGCCAGCAGCTTACAGGGGGAGGGGGTCACTGAAGCTTTCTTT
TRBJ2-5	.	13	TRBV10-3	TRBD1	CATHGQGQETQYF	TGTGCCACTCACGGACAGGGCCAAGAGACCCAGTACTTC
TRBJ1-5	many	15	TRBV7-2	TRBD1	CASSWGQYSNQPQHF	TGTGCCAGCAGCTGGGGACAGTATAGCAATCAGCCCCAGCATTTT